The 6 T cell receptor beta chains below were found in one sample sequenced in a study of cytomegalovirus exposure and HLA in healthy donors. Use of 60 Vbeta and 13 Jbeta primers characterized the PCR. Method: immunoSEQ multiplex PCR; TCRdb's copy keeps in-frame clones and lacks some. The data show under 200,000 clones, with 60% to 80% seen just once and 4% to 5.5% held by the top ten. The specimen was PBMCs. The receptors stem from a male donor in good health and CMV-seronegative.

This chain joins TRBV7-2 and TRBJ2-1, with 7 bases identical to TRBD2. CDR3 size: 17 residues. Germline CDR1 is SGHTA and CDR2 is FQGNSA. The J segment lost 4 bases and the V segment lost 1 base, leaving 10 bases of the junction unmatched. The CDR3 DNA reads TGTGCCAGCAGCTTAGAGTACGGAGCGGGAAGGTACAATGAGCAGTTCTTC. Its translation is CASSLEYGAGRYNEQFF.

In its sample, this clone was seen once. The chain employs TRBV19 and TRBJ1-6; TRBD1 is a possible D gene (6 bases). CDR3 length: 15 residues. Germline V gene sequence: CDR1 LNHDA, CDR2 SQIVND (reference sequence). Trimming shortened V by 5 bases and J by 6 bases, and 14 bases separated the two germline ends. CDR3 residues: CASSEDSRRNSPLHF. The CDR3 nucleotides read TGTGCCAGTAGTGAGGACAGTCGACGTAATTCACCCCTCCACTTT.

The CDR3 is CALGGDRFYEQYF. DNA of the CDR3: TGTGCCCTCGGTGGGGACAGATTTTACGAGCAGTACTTC. The V call is TRBV9, the J call TRBJ2-7; 7 bases match TRBD1. The CDR3 sequence is 13 residues long. V shed 10 bases, J shed 4 bases, and the junction held 11 bases outside the gene matches. The germline CDR1 and CDR2 sequences are SGDLS and YYNGEE.

In this sample, this clone turned up once. The chain is built from TRBV7-9 and TRBJ1-3; the D gene is possibly TRBD1 (5 bases). The V end lost 4 bases, the J end lost 0 bases, and 10 bases lay between the germline ends. The CDR3 has 15 amino acids. Germline values: CDR1 SEHNR, CDR2 FQNEAQ (reference sequence). CDR3 bases: TGTGCCAGCAGCTGGGACGGGAGCTCTGGAAACACCATATATTTT. It yields the protein CASSWDGSSGNTIYF.

The chain combines TRBV10-3 with TRBJ2-2; 10 bases are shared with TRBD1. This CDR3 is built from 15 residues. With V trimmed by 5 bases and J by 7 bases, 7 bases remained unmatched. CDR1 is ENHRY, CDR2 SYGVKD, per germline. CDR3 bases: TGTGCCATCAGTTCCGGGACAGGGGTATTCGGGGAGCTGTTTTTT. The encoded protein is CAISSGTGVFGELFF.

The genes are TRBV7-9 and TRBJ1-1, with a tentative D call TRBD1 (5 bases). This CDR3 spans 14 amino acids. V lost 1 base and J lost 3, with 9 bases in between. The V gene's germline CDR1 is SEHNR and CDR2 FQNEAQ (reference sequence). CDR3 sequence (DNA): TGTGCCAGCAGCTTAGAGGGGCCGTACACTGAAGCTTTCTTT. Translated, it gives CASSLEGPYTEAFF.